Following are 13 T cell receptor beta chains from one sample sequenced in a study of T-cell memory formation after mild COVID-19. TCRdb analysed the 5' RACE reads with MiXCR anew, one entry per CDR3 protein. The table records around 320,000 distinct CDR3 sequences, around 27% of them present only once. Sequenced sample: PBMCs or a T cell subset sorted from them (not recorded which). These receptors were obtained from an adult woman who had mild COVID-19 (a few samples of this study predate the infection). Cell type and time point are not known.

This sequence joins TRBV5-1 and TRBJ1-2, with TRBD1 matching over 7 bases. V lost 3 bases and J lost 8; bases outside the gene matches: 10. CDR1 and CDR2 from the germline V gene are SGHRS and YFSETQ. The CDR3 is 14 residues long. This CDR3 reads CASSSDRRGSGYTF. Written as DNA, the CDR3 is TGCGCCAGCAGCTCGGACAGGCGTGGCTCCGGCTACACCTTC.

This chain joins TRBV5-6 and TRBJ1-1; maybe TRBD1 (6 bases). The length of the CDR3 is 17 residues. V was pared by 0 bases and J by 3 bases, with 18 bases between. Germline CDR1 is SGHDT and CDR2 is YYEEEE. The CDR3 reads CASSLAPGTSAYTEAFF. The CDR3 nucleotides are TGTGCCAGCAGCTTGGCCCCCGGGACATCGGCATACACTGAAGCTTTCTTT.

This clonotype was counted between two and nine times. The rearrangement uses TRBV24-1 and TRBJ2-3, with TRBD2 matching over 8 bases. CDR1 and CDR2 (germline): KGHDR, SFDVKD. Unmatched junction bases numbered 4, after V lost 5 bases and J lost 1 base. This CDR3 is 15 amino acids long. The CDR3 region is CATSGLAGRTDTQYF. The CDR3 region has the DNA TGTGCCACCAGTGGTTTAGCGGGACGCACAGATACGCAGTATTTT.

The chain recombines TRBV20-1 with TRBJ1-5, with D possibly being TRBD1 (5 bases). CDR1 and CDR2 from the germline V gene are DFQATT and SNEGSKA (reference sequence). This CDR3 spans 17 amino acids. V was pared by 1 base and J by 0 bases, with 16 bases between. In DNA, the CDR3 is TGCAGTGCTAGAGCTCAGGGAGCTGAATATAGCAATCAGCCCCAGCATTTT. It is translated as CSARAQGAEYSNQPQHF.

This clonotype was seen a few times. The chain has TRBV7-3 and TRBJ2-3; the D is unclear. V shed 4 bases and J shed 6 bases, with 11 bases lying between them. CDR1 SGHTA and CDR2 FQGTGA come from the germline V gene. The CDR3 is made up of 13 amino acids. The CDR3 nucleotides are TGTGCCAGCAGCTCCCTGATTGCGGATACGCAGTATTTT. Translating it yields CASSSLIADTQYF.

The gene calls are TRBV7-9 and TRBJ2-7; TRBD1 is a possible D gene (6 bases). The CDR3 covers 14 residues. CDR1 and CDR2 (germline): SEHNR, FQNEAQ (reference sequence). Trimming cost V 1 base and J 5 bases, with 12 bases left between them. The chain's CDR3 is CASSLDREFHEQYF. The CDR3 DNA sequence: TGTGCCAGCAGCTTAGACAGGGAGTTCCACGAGCAGTACTTC.

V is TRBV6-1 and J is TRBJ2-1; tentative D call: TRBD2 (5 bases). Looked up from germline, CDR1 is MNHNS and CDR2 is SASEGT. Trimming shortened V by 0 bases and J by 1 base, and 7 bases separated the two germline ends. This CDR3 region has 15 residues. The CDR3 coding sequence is TGTGCCAGCAGTGAAGCGCGGGTTTCCTACAATGAGCAGTTCTTC. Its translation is CASSEARVSYNEQFF.

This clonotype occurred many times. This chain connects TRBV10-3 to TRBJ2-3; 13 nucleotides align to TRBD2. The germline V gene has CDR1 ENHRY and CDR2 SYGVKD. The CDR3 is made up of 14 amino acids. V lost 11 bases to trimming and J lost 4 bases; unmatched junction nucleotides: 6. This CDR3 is CAVTSGGASDTQYF. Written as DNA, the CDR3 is TGTGCCGTAACTAGCGGGGGGGCTTCAGATACGCAGTATTTT.

CDR3 sequence reads: CASSPSRAGSQETQYF. The CDR3 nucleotides read TGTGCCAGCAGCCCGTCGAGGGCAGGGTCCCAAGAGACCCAGTACTTC. This chain connects TRBV5-6 to TRBJ2-5; TRBD1 or TRBD2 may be the D gene (5 bases each). CDR3 size: 16 residues. Germline-derived CDR1 and CDR2 are SGHDT and YYEEEE. The V gene lost 4 bases and the J gene lost 1 base, with 17 bases spanning the gap. Full variable domain (missing parts from reference TRBV5-6 and TRBJ2-5): DAGVTQSPTHLIKTRGQQVTLRCSPKSGHDTVSWYQQALGQGPQFIFQYYEEEERQRGNFPDRFSGHQFPNYSSELNVNALLLGDSALYLCASSPSRAGSQETQYFGPGTRLLVL.

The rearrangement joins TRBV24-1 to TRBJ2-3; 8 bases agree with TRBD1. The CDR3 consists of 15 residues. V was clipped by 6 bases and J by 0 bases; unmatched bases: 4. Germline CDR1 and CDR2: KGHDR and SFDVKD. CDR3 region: CATSMTGASTDTQYF. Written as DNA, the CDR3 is TGTGCCACCAGTATGACAGGGGCAAGCACAGATACGCAGTATTTT.

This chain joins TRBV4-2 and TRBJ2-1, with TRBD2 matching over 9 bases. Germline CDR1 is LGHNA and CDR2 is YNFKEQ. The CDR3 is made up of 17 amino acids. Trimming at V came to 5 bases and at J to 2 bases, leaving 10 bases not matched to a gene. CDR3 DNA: TGTGCCAGCAGCTTACGCCCGGCGGGAGGGGCCTACAATGAGCAGTTCTTC. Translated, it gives CASSLRPAGGAYNEQFF.

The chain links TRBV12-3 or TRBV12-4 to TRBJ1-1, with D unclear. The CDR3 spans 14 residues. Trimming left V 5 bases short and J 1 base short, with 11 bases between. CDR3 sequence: CASSPSKGNTEAFF. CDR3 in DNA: TGTGCCAGCAGTCCTTCTAAGGGGAACACTGAAGCTTTCTTT.

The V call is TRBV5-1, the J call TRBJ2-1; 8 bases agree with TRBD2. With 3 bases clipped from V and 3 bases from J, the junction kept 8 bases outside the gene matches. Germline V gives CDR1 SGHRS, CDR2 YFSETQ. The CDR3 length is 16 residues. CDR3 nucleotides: TGCGCCAGCAGCTCCACTAGCGGAACATTCTACAATGAGCAGTTCTTC. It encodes CASSSTSGTFYNEQFF.